This T cell receptor beta chain emerged from a study of T-cell memory formation after mild COVID-19. A few counts support this clonotype. Its matching antigen is unknown. Findings and limits, study-wide: Chiefly within CM and EM were the contracting CD4+ clones; CD8+ ones were within EMRA. Researchers found some responding clones in pre-infection memory, a sign that cross-reactive memory joined.

In TCRdb, the 5' RACE reads were re-called with MiXCR into one record per CDR3 protein. Of about 350,000 distinct CDR3 sequences in the sample, roughly an eighth were seen once. With 5 bases removed from V and 2 bases from J, the gap between germline ends came to 20 bases. Per germline, CDR1 SGHTA and CDR2 FQGNSA. The length of the CDR3 is 17 residues. The genes are TRBV7-2 and TRBJ2-3; D might be TRBD2 (5 bases). This receptor was identified in a man between 18 and 29 years old who had mild COVID-19 (a few samples of this study predate the infection). Cell type and time point are not known. The specimen was PBMCs or a T cell subset sorted from them (not recorded which). The CDR3 coding sequence is TGTGCCAGCAGCCGCCTACCGGCCTACCGGGACACAGATACGCAGTATTTT. Residues: CASSRLPAYRDTDTQYF.